The 9 T cell receptor beta chains listed next were all sequenced from one sample in a study of brain T cells in children with intractable seizures. Indicated time point: blood from clinic visit 5 months post-surgery; TSC patient then seizure free. TCRdb's copy holds only in-frame clones and misses some; the assay was immunoSEQ multiplex PCR. Seen here are about 340,000 clones, roughly 92% observed once, and the top ten hold about 5.8%. Sequenced material: peripheral blood, taken 4 to 6 months after surgery. These receptors all come from a boy in the first two years of life with tuberous sclerosis and intractable seizures.

The chain uses TRBV19 and TRBJ2-1; D may be TRBD1 (6 bases). Germline CDR1 and CDR2: LNHDA and SQIVND (reference sequence). The CDR3 runs to 18 residues. V was shortened by 1 base and J by 0 bases, with 16 bases between the two germline ends. The CDR3 here is CASSIGKTGQASYNEQFF. As DNA, the CDR3 is TGTGCCAGTAGTATAGGGAAGACAGGCCAGGCCTCCTACAATGAGCAGTTCTTC.

The CDR3: CASSLTGGNYGYTF. The CDR3 DNA sequence: TGTGCCAGCAGCTTGACAGGGGGGAACTATGGCTACACCTTC. The rearrangement uses TRBV27 and TRBJ1-2, with 9 bases aligning to TRBD1. Looked up from germline, CDR1 is MNHEY and CDR2 is SMNVEV (reference sequence). CDR3 length: 14 residues. Trimming removed 6 bases from V and 2 bases from J; junction bases left unmatched: 4.

A single count supports this clone. The gene calls are TRBV9 and TRBJ2-2, with D perhaps given as TRBD1 or TRBD2 (7 bases each). Trimming removed 6 bases from V and 6 bases from J, with 18 bases in between. Germline assignment: CDR1 SGDLS and CDR2 YYNGEE. The CDR3 sequence is 15 residues long. In DNA, the CDR3 is TGTGCCAGCACCGGGGGAGGGGGCTTTCCCGGGGAGCTGTTTTTT. Translation: CASTGGGGFPGELFF.

The chain uses TRBV7-9 and TRBJ1-2; 12 nucleotides agree with TRBD1. The V segment lost 1 base and the J segment 8 bases; nucleotides outside the gene matches: 5. Germline V CDR1 and CDR2: SEHNR, FQNEAQ (reference sequence). The CDR3 length is 15 residues. The DNA for the CDR3 is TGTGCCAGCAGCTTAGAAGGCGGGACAGGGGGCGGCTACACCTTC. This encodes CASSLEGGTGGGYTF.

The chain couples TRBV10-3 to TRBJ2-7; D gene uncertain. The V and J ends lost 2 bases and 5 bases respectively, with 4 bases between them. Germline assignment: CDR1 ENHRY and CDR2 SYGVKD. This CDR3 has 11 residues. Written as DNA, the CDR3 is TGTGCCATCAGTGAGGGCAACGAGCAGTACTTC. Its protein product is CAISEGNEQYF.

This clone was observed at least ten times. The chain employs TRBV24-1 and TRBJ1-1; TRBD1 aligns across 11 bases. The V gene's germline CDR1 is KGHDR and CDR2 SFDVKD. CDR3 length: 15 residues. J gave up 8 bases and V 5 bases, and 9 bases lay outside the gene matches. The CDR3 region is CATSGPGQGGSEAFF. The CDR3 DNA sequence: TGTGCCACCAGTGGTCCGGGACAGGGGGGATCAGAAGCTTTCTTT.

V and J are TRBV5-1 and TRBJ2-3; D is unclear. Trimming cost V 0 bases and J 3 bases, with 14 bases left between them. The germline V gene has CDR1 SGHRS and CDR2 YFSETQ. The CDR3 contains 16 residues. CDR3 loop: CASSLGASGLTDTQYF. The CDR3 bases are TGCGCCAGCAGCTTGGGGGCGTCTGGTTTAACAGATACGCAGTATTTT.

The chain joins TRBV7-9 to TRBJ1-1; 12 bases are shared with TRBD1. The CDR3 has 17 residues. J was trimmed by 1 base and V by 5 bases; bases with no gene match: 8. Germline assignment: CDR1 SEHNR and CDR2 FQNEAQ (reference sequence). The CDR3 sequence: CASSPRGTGGSNTEAFF. Here the CDR3 DNA reads TGTGCCAGCAGCCCTAGGGGGACAGGGGGCTCGAACACTGAAGCTTTCTTT.

The rearrangement links TRBV19 to TRBJ2-7; D may be TRBD2 (6 bases). Per the germline V gene, CDR1 is LNHDA and CDR2 is SQIVND (reference sequence). Trimming took 4 bases from V and 3 from J, leaving 13 bases between them. This CDR3 spans 14 amino acids. Written as DNA, the CDR3 is TGTGCCAGTAGTACCAGTCTAGCGAACTACGAGCAGTACTTC. This gives the protein CASSTSLANYEQYF.